A single sample is the source of the 24 T cell receptor beta chains below, sequenced in a study of blood T cells in healthy people across ages. Using a J-beta primer mix together with a sample-barcoded 5' primer, a second PCR was run for roughly 7 to 12 cycles. TCRdb re-derived calls from the 5' RACE reads in MiXCR, one entry per CDR3 protein. The sample lists about 800,000 distinct CDR3 sequences, around 25% seen once, with roughly 3.8% in the top ten. These data are also associated with another study on T cells of mothers and their children.

Material for sequencing was blood. The receptors here all came from a boy aged 5-17 years in good health.

This clonotype was recorded a few times. The genes are TRBV7-3 and TRBJ2-3; a weak D match, TRBD2 (5 bases). The CDR3 loop spans 14 amino acids. CDR1 and CDR2 from the germline V gene are SGHTA and FQGTGA. Trimming removed 0 bases from V and 4 bases from J, with 8 bases in between. CDR3 bases: TGTGCCAGCAGCTTAACGGGAGTGGCAGATACGCAGTATTTT. It yields the protein CASSLTGVADTQYF.

The chain has TRBV6-2 or TRBV6-3 and TRBJ2-6, with D unclear. This CDR3 is 15 amino acids long. V gave up 0 bases and J gave up 5 bases, with 8 bases separating them. CDR1 is MNHEY, CDR2 SVGEGT, per germline. As DNA, the CDR3 is TGTGCCAGCAGTTACTCCCGGACCCGGGCCAACGTCCTGACTTTC. It encodes CASSYSRTRANVLTF.

This chain uses TRBV12-3 or TRBV12-4 with TRBJ2-3; D is uncertain. V lost 6 bases and J lost 1, with 11 bases in between. The CDR3 spans 14 residues. CDR3 protein: CASSREGRTDTQYF. Written as DNA, the CDR3 is TGTGCCAGCAGCCGCGAAGGTCGCACAGATACGCAGTATTTT.

The sample holds a few counts of this clonotype. The chain recombines TRBV20-1 with TRBJ1-1, with D maybe TRBD1 (5 bases). Trimming left V 0 bases short and J 2 bases short, with 13 bases between. The CDR3 runs 15 residues. The germline CDR1 and CDR2 sequences are DFQATT and SNEGSKA (reference sequence). The CDR3 reads CSARDGQTANTEAFF. Here the CDR3 DNA reads TGCAGTGCTAGAGACGGGCAGACAGCCAACACTGAAGCTTTCTTT.

The genes are TRBV28 and TRBJ2-5, with 9 bases lining up with TRBD2. Germline loops: CDR1 MDHEN, CDR2 SYDVKM. V shed 0 bases and J 7 bases; nucleotides not matched to a gene: 12. The CDR3 has 17 residues. CDR3: CASSLWGSSGAQTTQYF. The DNA of the CDR3 is TGTGCCAGCAGTTTATGGGGGTCTAGCGGGGCCCAGACGACCCAGTACTTC.

To note about this clonotype: The junction differs from germline at one of its ends, possibly a read error. The chain combines TRBV20-1 with TRBJ2-6; possibly TRBD1 or TRBD2 for D (5 bases each). The CDR3 runs 14 residues. Germline V CDR1 and CDR2: DFQATT, SNEGSKA (reference sequence). The CDR3 nucleotides are TGCAGTGCCCTGAGCGGAAGAGGGGCCAACGTCCTGGCTTTC. It yields the protein CSALSGRGANVLAF.

CDR3 amino acids: CASGRTGTETTDTQYF. DNA for the CDR3: TGTGCCAGCGGGCGAACTGGGACTGAAACTACAGATACGCAGTATTTT. The chain employs TRBV11-2 and TRBJ2-3; a weak D match, TRBD2 (6 bases). Germline V gives CDR1 SGHAT, CDR2 FQNNGV. V was trimmed by 8 bases and J by 3 bases, leaving 21 bases between them. The CDR3 extends over 16 amino acids.

The V call is TRBV5-1, the J call TRBJ2-5; 9 nucleotides agree with TRBD1. The J call is uncertain, as TRBJ2-1 better fits the DNA end. The CDR3 contains 15 residues. Germline V gene data show CDR1 as SGHRS and CDR2 as YFSETQ. This chain's CDR3 is CASSLSGTGTGEQFF. The CDR3 nucleotides are TGCGCCAGCAGCTTATCCGGGACAGGGACCGGTGAGCAGTTCTTC.

The chain employs TRBV12-5 and TRBJ2-5, with D maybe TRBD2 (6 bases). Near its end, the DNA agrees better with TRBJ2-1, so the J call may be wrong. CDR1 and CDR2 from the germline V gene are LGHNT and FRNRAP. The CDR3 spans 14 residues. In DNA, the CDR3 is TGTGCTAGTGGTTTGGGGGCTTTGGAGGGTGAGCAGTTCTTC. It specifies CASGLGALEGEQFF.

The chain uses TRBV6-1 and TRBJ1-5, with D uncertain. Trimming took off 4 bases at V and 6 bases at J, with 7 bases between the two ends. Looked up from germline, CDR1 is MNHNS and CDR2 is SASEGT. CDR3 length: 12 residues. The CDR3: CASSGTVQPQHF. The CDR3 DNA reads TGTGCCAGCAGTGGGACGGTTCAGCCCCAGCATTTT.

The rearrangement links TRBV12-3 or TRBV12-4 to TRBJ2-3; either TRBD1 or TRBD2 may fit D (5 bases each). The ends were cut back, 8 bases at V and 4 bases at J, with 16 bases in the middle. This CDR3 region has 14 residues. The CDR3 sequence is CASGLGERSDTQYF. CDR3 sequence (DNA): TGTGCCAGCGGCCTGGGGGAGAGGTCAGATACGCAGTATTTT.

The chain couples TRBV6-6 to TRBJ1-1; the match to TRBD1 covers 7 bases. The CDR3 totals 15 residues. V shed 5 bases, J shed 1 base, and the junction held 7 bases outside the gene matches. Looked up from germline, CDR1 is MNHNY and CDR2 is SVGAGI (reference sequence). The CDR3 sequence: CASSDRDSPNTEAFF. CDR3 nucleotides: TGTGCCAGCAGTGATCGGGACAGCCCGAACACTGAAGCTTTCTTT.

There are a few counts of this clonotype. Relative to the germline gene, one junction end is altered; a read error may explain this. This chain connects TRBV15 to TRBJ1-4; D call uncertain. The CDR3 totals 21 residues. Germline CDR1 reads LNHNV; CDR2 reads YYDKDF (reference sequence). This chain's CDR3 is CATSRDLAAGRIGATNKKLFF. The CDR3, as DNA: TGTGCCACCAGCAGAGACTTGGCGGCAGGAAGAATCGGTGCGACTAATAAAAAACTGTTTTTT.

This clonotype was detected ten times or more. The chain recombines TRBV28 with TRBJ1-4, with D unclear. This CDR3 spans 15 amino acids. With 4 bases removed from V and 0 bases from J, the gap between germline ends came to 9 bases. CDR1 and CDR2 from the germline V gene are MDHEN and SYDVKM. CDR3 in amino acids: CASSSPATTNEKLFF. CDR3 DNA: TGTGCCAGCAGTTCCCCAGCGACAACTAATGAAAAACTGTTTTTT.

This clonotype was counted many times. V is TRBV6-4 and J is TRBJ2-1; 13 nucleotides agree with TRBD2. Per the germline V gene, CDR1 is MRHNA and CDR2 is SNTAGT. The V and J ends lost 5 bases and 5 bases, in that order; junction bases with no gene match: 3. The CDR3 has 15 amino acids. The CDR3 DNA reads as TGTGCCAGCAGTACGACTAGCGGGGGGCACAATGAGCAGTTCTTC. It specifies CASSTTSGGHNEQFF.

This clonotype occurred a few times. V and J are TRBV5-1 and TRBJ2-2, with a possible D match to TRBD1 (5 bases). This CDR3 spans 13 amino acids. V dropped 3 bases and J dropped 5 bases, with 8 bases sitting between them. CDR1 is SGHRS, CDR2 YFSETQ, per germline. The CDR3 region has the DNA TGCGCCAGCAGCTCGACAGAAACCGGGGAGCTGTTTTTT. Protein: CASSSTETGELFF.

This clonotype was seen more than once but under ten times. This chain uses TRBV6-2 or TRBV6-3 with TRBJ2-7; D may be TRBD2 (5 bases). CDR1 and CDR2 from the germline V gene are MNHEY and SVGEGT. The germline V and J ends were trimmed by 7 bases and 3 bases, with 13 bases remaining between them. This CDR3 has 13 amino acids. CDR3 DNA sequence: TGTGCCAGCACCATTATCCGGGGCTACGAGCAGTACTTC. This sequence encodes CASTIIRGYEQYF.

J is TRBJ2-7 and V is TRBV5-1; D gene uncertain. This CDR3 is 15 amino acids long. V was clipped by 4 bases and J by 4 bases, with 18 bases between them. Germline V gives CDR1 SGHRS, CDR2 YFSETQ. The CDR3 bases are TGCGCCAGCAGCCCGGAGCCTGGCAGTTATTACGAGCAGTACTTC. Translated: CASSPEPGSYYEQYF. Full variable domain (missing parts from reference TRBV5-1 and TRBJ2-7): KAGVTQTPRYLIKTRGQQVTLSCSPISGHRSVSWYQQTPGQGLQFLFEYFSETQRNKGNFPGRFSGRQFSNSRSEMNVSTLELGDSALYLCASSPEPGSYYEQYFGPGTRLTVT.

The rearrangement uses TRBV9 and TRBJ1-1; TRBD1 agrees at 10 bases. This CDR3 comprises 15 residues. CDR1 and CDR2 from the germline V gene are SGDLS and YYNGEE. V lost 3 bases and J lost 6; bases outside the gene matches: 8. CDR3 in amino acids: CASSGGDRGYSEAFF. The CDR3 nucleotides are TGTGCCAGCAGCGGCGGGGACAGGGGCTACTCTGAAGCTTTCTTT. Full variable domain (missing parts from reference TRBV9 and TRBJ1-1): DSGVTQTPKHLITATGQRVTLRCSPRSGDLSVYWYQQSLDQGLQFLIQYYNGEERAKGNILERFSAQQFPDLHSELNLSSLELGDSALYFCASSGGDRGYSEAFFGQGTRLTVV.

The chain recombines TRBV12-3 or TRBV12-4 with TRBJ2-7; 7 bases match TRBD1. The CDR3 extends over 15 amino acids. V shed 5 bases, J shed 2 bases, and the junction held 9 bases outside the gene matches. In nucleotides, the CDR3 is TGTGCCAGCAGTCCCGAATACAGGGGAACCTACGAGCAGTACTTC. Its protein is CASSPEYRGTYEQYF.

This clonotype has just a few counts. The junction shows a germline mismatch at one end, possibly a read error. The chain is built from TRBV6-5 and TRBJ2-1; TRBD2 might be the D (6 bases). The J call may be mistaken, given a closer DNA end match to TRBJ2-7. The V gene's germline CDR1 is MNHEY and CDR2 SVGAGI. CDR3 length: 16 residues. The CDR3 here is CANSYAQAPGVYEQYF. CDR3 DNA sequence: TGTGCCAACAGTTACGCACAGGCCCCGGGGGTCTACGAGCAGTACTTC.

This clonotype was observed a handful of times. V gene TRBV9 combines with J gene TRBJ2-1; 7 bases fit TRBD2. CDR3 length equals 15 residues. The V and J ends lost 4 bases and 7 bases, in that order; junction bases with no gene match: 11. Germline CDR1 SGDLS, CDR2 YYNGEE. CDR3 sequence reads: CASSPETSLWNEQFF. In DNA, the CDR3 is TGTGCCAGCAGCCCCGAGACTAGCTTGTGGAATGAGCAGTTCTTC.

This clonotype was seen ten or more times. One end of the junction varies from germline; a read error may be responsible. The J gene is TRBJ1-5, the V gene TRBV5-1, with D unclear. This CDR3 region has 14 residues. Germline V gene sequence: CDR1 SGHRS, CDR2 YFSETQ. This CDR3 is CASSLGPSNQPQHF. The CDR3 DNA reads as TGTGCCAGCAGCTTAGGACCGAGCAATCAGCCCCAGCATTTT.

This clonotype has more than one count but fewer than ten. The rearrangement uses TRBV29-1 and TRBJ1-1; D perhaps matches TRBD1 (6 bases). The germline V gene encodes CDR1 SQVTM and CDR2 ANQGSEA. V was pared by 2 bases and J by 4 bases, with 14 bases between. The CDR3 runs 14 residues. The chain's CDR3 is CSVELVDRGTEAFF. In nucleotides, the CDR3 is TGCAGCGTTGAATTAGTGGACAGAGGCACTGAAGCTTTCTTT. The full variable domain, in which reference TRBV29-1 and TRBJ1-1 provide the parts outside the CDR3, is SAVISQKPSRDICQRGTSLTIQCQVDSQVTMMFWYRQQPGQSLTLIATANQGSEATYESGFVIDKFPISRPNLTFSTLTVSNMSPEDSSIYLCSVELVDRGTEAFFGQGTRLTVV.